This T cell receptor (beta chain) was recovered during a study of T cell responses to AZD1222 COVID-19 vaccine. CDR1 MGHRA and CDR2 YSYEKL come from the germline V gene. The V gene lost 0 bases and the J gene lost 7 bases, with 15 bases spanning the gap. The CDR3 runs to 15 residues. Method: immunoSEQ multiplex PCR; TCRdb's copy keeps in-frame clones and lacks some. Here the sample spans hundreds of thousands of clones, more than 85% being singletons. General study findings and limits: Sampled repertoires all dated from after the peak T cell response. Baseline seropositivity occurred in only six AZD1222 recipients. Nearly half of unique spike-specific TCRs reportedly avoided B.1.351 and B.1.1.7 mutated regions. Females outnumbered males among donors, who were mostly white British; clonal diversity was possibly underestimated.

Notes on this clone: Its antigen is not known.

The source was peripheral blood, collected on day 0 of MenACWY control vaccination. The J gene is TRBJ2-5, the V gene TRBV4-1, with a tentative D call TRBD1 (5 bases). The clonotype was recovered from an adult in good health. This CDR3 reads CASSQESQGPGTQYF. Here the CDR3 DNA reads TGCGCCAGCAGCCAAGAATCCCAGGGCCCTGGGACCCAGTACTTC.